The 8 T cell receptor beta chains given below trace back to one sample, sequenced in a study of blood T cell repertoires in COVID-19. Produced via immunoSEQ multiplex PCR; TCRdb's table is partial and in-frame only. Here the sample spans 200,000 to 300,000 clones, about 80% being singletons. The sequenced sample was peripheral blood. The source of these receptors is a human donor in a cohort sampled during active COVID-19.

The CDR3 is CASSVAGTKIQETQYF. The CDR3 bases are TGTGCCAGCAGTGTAGCCGGGACTAAAATACAAGAGACCCAGTACTTC. V and J are TRBV25-1 and TRBJ2-5; 7 bases align to TRBD2. CDR1 is MGHDK and CDR2 is SYGVNS in the germline V gene. The CDR3 covers 16 residues. V lost 4 bases to trimming and J lost 2 bases; unmatched junction nucleotides: 10.

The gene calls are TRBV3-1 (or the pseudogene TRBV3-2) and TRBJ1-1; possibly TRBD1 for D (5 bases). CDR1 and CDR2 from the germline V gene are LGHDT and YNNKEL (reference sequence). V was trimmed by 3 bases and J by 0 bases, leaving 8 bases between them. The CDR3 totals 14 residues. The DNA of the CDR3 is TGTGCCAGCAGCCAGGGACTGATGAACACTGAAGCTTTCTTT. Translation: CASSQGLMNTEAFF.

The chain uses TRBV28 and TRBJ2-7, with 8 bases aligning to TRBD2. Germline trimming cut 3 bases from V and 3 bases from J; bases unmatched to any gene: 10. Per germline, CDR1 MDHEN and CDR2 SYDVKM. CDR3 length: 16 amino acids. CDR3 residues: CASSFGGGFRGYEQYF. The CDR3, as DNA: TGTGCCAGCAGTTTCGGGGGGGGGTTCCGTGGCTACGAGCAGTACTTC.

CDR3 protein: CATSRDTRVPRQETQYF. Here the CDR3 DNA reads TGTGCCACCAGCAGAGACACCAGGGTACCACGCCAAGAGACCCAGTACTTC. This chain links TRBV15 with TRBJ2-5; D may be TRBD1 (5 bases). The V end was cut by 0 bases, the J end by 1 base, with 15 bases between. Germline loops: CDR1 LNHNV, CDR2 YYDKDF (reference sequence). This CDR3 contains 17 residues. Variable domain in full (rest from reference TRBV15 and TRBJ2-5): DAMVIQNPRYQVTQFGKPVTLSCSQTLNHNVMYWYQQKSSQAPKLLFHYYDKDFNNEADTPDNFQSRRPNTSFCFLDIRSPGLGDTAMYLCATSRDTRVPRQETQYFGPGTRLLVL.

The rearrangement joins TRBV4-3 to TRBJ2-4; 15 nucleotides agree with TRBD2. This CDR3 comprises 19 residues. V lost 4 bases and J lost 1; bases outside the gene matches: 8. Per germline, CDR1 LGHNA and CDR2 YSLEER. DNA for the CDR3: TGCGCCAGCAGCCTTTGGACTAGCGGGGGGGGGACGGCCAAAAACATTCAGTACTTC. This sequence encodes CASSLWTSGGGTAKNIQYF.

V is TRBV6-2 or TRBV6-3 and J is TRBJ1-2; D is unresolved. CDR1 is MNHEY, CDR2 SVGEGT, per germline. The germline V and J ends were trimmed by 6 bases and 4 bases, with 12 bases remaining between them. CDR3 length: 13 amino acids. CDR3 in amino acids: CASSDIVPYGYTF. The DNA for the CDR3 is TGTGCCAGCAGCGATATAGTCCCCTATGGCTACACCTTC.

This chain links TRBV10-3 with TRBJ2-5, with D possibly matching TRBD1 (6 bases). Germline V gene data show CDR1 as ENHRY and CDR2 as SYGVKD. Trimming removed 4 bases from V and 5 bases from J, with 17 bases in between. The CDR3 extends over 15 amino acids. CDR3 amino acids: CAISVGGGGQETQYF. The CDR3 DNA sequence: TGTGCCATCAGTGTTGGTGGGGGCGGTCAGGAGACCCAGTACTTC.

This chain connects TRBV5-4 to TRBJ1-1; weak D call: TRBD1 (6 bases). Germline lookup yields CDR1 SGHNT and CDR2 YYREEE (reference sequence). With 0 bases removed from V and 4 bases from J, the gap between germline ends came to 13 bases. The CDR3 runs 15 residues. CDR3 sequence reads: CASSLVVGGGTEAFF. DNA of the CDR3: TGTGCCAGCAGCTTGGTAGTAGGGGGGGGCACTGAAGCTTTCTTT.